The rows below give T cell receptor beta chains drawn from one sample of a study of CD8+CD57+ T cells in acquired aplastic anemia. MiXCR, run by TCRdb on the reads, gives a single entry per CDR3 protein. The data show under 350,000 distinct CDR3 sequences, 45% to 65% seen once. Material for sequencing was sorted CD4+, CD8+, or CD8+CD57+ T cells (not recorded which) from PBMCs. The receptors shown here come from a human donor with severe aplastic anemia or a healthy control (not recorded which). Both conserved end residues are part of each CDR3. D genes are given only for firm matches. Clone size is not always given. Where it is, it says once, few, many or a class for expanded clones.

j_call clone_size v_call d_call cdr3_nt cdr3_aa
TRBJ1-2 . TRBV9 TRBD1 TGCGCCAGCAGCGCAGGGGGCGACACCTTC CASSAGGDTF
TRBJ1-4 many TRBV15 . TGTGCCACCAGCCCCCGACGGGGTAATGAAAAACTGTTTTTT CATSPRRGNEKLFF
TRBJ2-7 . TRBV15 TRBD1 TGTGCCACCAGCAGAGCCCTGGGACAGGGAAACTACGAGCAGTACTTC CATSRALGQGNYEQYF
TRBJ2-6 once TRBV9 . TGTGCCAGCAGCCCCACAGAGGGTTCCTCTGGGGCCAACGTCCTGACTTTC CASSPTEGSSGANVLTF
TRBJ1-3 many TRBV7-2 TRBD1 TGTGCCAGCAGCCATGGGGGTCAGGGGGTAAAAAGCGGAAACACCATATATTTT CASSHGGQGVKSGNTIYF
TRBJ2-3 few TRBV7-3 TRBD2 TGTGCCAGCAGCTTCACTTCGGCTAGCGGGGGGGCGACAGATACGCAGTATTTT CASSFTSASGGATDTQYF
TRBJ1-2 many TRBV29-1 . TGCAGCGTTGGCTGGGGGGCAGGGGCATATGGCTACACCTTC CSVGWGAGAYGYTF
TRBJ1-1 . TRBV7-2 . TGTGCCAGCAGCTTAGCACGGGGAGTGAACACTGAAGCTTTCTTT CASSLARGVNTEAFF
TRBJ2-3 . TRBV7-2 . TGTGCCAGCAGCTTAATTCTGACCGACCGAGATACGCAGTATTTT CASSLILTDRDTQYF
TRBJ2-7 . TRBV2 . TGTGCCAGCAGGATCACGATCTACGAGCAGTACTTC CASRITIYEQYF
TRBJ1-6 . TRBV7-3 . TGTGCCAGCAGCTTAAGGTCAGGGTCGGATTCACCCCTCCACTTT CASSLRSGSDSPLHF
TRBJ1-1 . TRBV10-2 . TGCGCCAGCAGTGAGTCGAATGGACAACCGGTTACCTCCTTT CASSESNGQPVTSF
TRBJ2-3 . TRBV9 . TGTGCCAGCAGCGTAGAAGGGACAGATACGCAGTATTTT CASSVEGTDTQYF
TRBJ2-7 . TRBV7-6 TRBD2 TGTGCCAGCAGCCCCGGCGGGAGTGGGTACGAGCAGTACTTC CASSPGGSGYEQYF
TRBJ2-1 . TRBV20-1 TRBD2 TGCAGTGCCCAGGAGGCTAGCGGAAGCCGCAATGAGCAGTTCTTC CSAQEASGSRNEQFF
TRBJ1-3 many TRBV7-8 . TGTGCCAGCAGCTTAGGCGGGGGCTTCTCTGGAAACACCATATATTTT CASSLGGGFSGNTIYF
TRBJ2-7 . TRBV2 . TGTGCCAGCAGGCTTTTCTCCTACGAGCAGTACTTC CASRLFSYEQYF
TRBJ2-7 . TRBV11-2 TRBD2 TGTGCCAGCAGCGGGGAGACTAGCGGGGCTCCTTACGAGCAGTACTTC CASSGETSGAPYEQYF
TRBJ2-7 few TRBV7-6 . TGTGCCAGCAGCAAACGAGAGAGCTCCTACGAGCAGTACTTC CASSKRESSYEQYF
TRBJ2-7 . TRBV20-1 TRBD2 TGCAGTGCTAGAGGTTGGGGACTAGCGTTTTCCTACGAGCAGTACTTC CSARGWGLAFSYEQYF
TRBJ2-1 once TRBV4-1 TRBD2 TGCGCCAGCAGCTCACAGGGACTAGCGGGAAACCCCCAGTTCTTC CASSSQGLAGNPQFF
TRBJ2-7 few TRBV29-1 . TGCAGCGTTGAGTGGCCGAGCTCCTACGAGCAGTACTTC CSVEWPSSYEQYF
TRBJ1-2 . TRBV10-3 TRBD1 TGTGCCATCGGGGCCGGACAGGGCTATGGCTACACCTTC CAIGAGQGYGYTF
TRBJ1-5 many TRBV2 TRBD1 TGTGCCAGCAGAGGGACAGTAAATCAGCCCCAGCATTTT CASRGTVNQPQHF
TRBJ2-7 . TRBV4-1 . TGCGCCAGCAGCCAAGCCAAAGGGGTTTTCTACGAGCAGTACTTC CASSQAKGVFYEQYF
TRBJ2-4 . TRBV29-1 TRBD1 TGCAGCGTGTCCGCAGGGGGTGACATTCAGTACTTC CSVSAGGDIQYF
TRBJ1-1 few TRBV19 TRBD1 TGTGCCAGTAGTATGACAGGGATGAACACTGAAGCTTTCTTT CASSMTGMNTEAFF
TRBJ2-7 . TRBV20-1 . TGCAGTGCTAGTGTCCGGGCCTCCTACGAGCAGTACTTC CSASVRASYEQYF
TRBJ2-1 few TRBV10-3 . TGTGCCATCAGTGAGTCTAGTGAGCAGTTCTTC CAISESSEQFF
TRBJ1-5 many TRBV6-5 . TGTGCCAGCAGTTACTCGGGCAGCGCCGGCGATCAGCCCCAGCATTTT CASSYSGSAGDQPQHF
TRBJ1-2 few TRBV2 . TGTGCCAGCAGTGAAGAGGGGCCCTTAGGCTACACCTTC CASSEEGPLGYTF
TRBJ1-1 . TRBV28 . TGTGCCAGCAGTTTACTGGACATTAACACTGAAGCTTTCTTT CASSLLDINTEAFF
TRBJ1-5 once TRBV15 . TGTGCCACCTCGCGAGTTGGGACCATTTATAGCAATCAGCCCCAGCATTTT CATSRVGTIYSNQPQHF
TRBJ2-7 . TRBV5-1 . TGCGCCAGCAGCTCCTGGAGCGAGCAGTACTTC CASSSWSEQYF
TRBJ1-2 . TRBV7-8 TRBD1 TGTGCCAGCAGCTGGGGACAGGGGTACACCTTC CASSWGQGYTF
TRBJ2-7 once TRBV6-1 . TGTGCCAGCAGTGACCCGGGACTGATCTACGAGCAGTACTTC CASSDPGLIYEQYF
TRBJ1-2 many TRBV15 TRBD1 TGTGCCACCAGCAGAGGCGGGGGCGAACAGGGGACGTATGGCTACACCTTC CATSRGGGEQGTYGYTF
TRBJ1-2 . TRBV9 . TGTGCCAGCAGCGCCGGAGTGGCCTATGGCTACACCTTC CASSAGVAYGYTF
TRBJ2-3 many TRBV4-2 . TGTGCCAGCAGCCAAGCAGGTACGCAGTATTTT CASSQAGTQYF
TRBJ1-2 many TRBV6-5 . TGTGCCAGCCTAAGAACCGGCGGGGGTATCGGTGGCTACACCTTC CASLRTGGGIGGYTF
TRBJ2-2 many TRBV7-9 . TGTGCCAGCAGCTGGGGCATCCTGAACACCGGGGAGCTGTTTTTT CASSWGILNTGELFF
TRBJ1-6 many TRBV3-1 . TGTGCCAGCAGCCAAGATGGTGTGGGGGCAGGGTCACCCCTCCACTTT CASSQDGVGAGSPLHF